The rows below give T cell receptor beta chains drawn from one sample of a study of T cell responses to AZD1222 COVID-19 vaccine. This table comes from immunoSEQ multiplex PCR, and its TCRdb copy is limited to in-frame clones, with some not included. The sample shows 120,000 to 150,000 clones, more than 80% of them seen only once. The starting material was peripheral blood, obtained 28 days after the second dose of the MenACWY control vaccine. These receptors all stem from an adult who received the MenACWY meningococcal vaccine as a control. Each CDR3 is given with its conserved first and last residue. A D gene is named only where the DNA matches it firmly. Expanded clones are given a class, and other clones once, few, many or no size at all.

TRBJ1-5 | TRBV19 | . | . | CASIQSKRLNQPQHF | TGTGCCAGTATCCAAAGTAAAAGGCTCAATCAGCCCCAGCATTTT
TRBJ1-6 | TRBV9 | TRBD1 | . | CASSATGTGNSPLHF | TGTGCCAGCAGCGCCACCGGGACAGGGAATTCACCCCTCCACTTT
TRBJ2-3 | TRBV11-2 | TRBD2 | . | CASSALARAGVTTDTQYF | TGTGCCAGCAGCGCCCTCGCAAGAGCGGGGGTCACCACAGATACGCAGTATTTT
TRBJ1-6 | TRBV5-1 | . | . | CASSLDGNSPLHF | TGCGCCAGCAGCTTGGATGGGAATTCACCCCTCCACTTT
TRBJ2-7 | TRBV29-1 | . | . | CSVLRASEQYF | TGCAGCGTTCTAAGGGCGTCAGAGCAGTACTTC
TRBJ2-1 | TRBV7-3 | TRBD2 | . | CASSPRTSGPNNEQFF | TGTGCCAGCAGCCCCCGGACTAGCGGGCCCAACAATGAGCAGTTCTTC
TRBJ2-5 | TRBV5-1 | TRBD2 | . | CASRRTSGVTETQYF | TGCGCCAGCAGAAGGACTAGCGGGGTAACGGAGACCCAGTACTTC
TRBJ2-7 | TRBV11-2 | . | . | CASSSGGGGAREQYF | TGTGCCAGCAGCTCCGGAGGTGGGGGGGCGCGCGAGCAGTACTTC
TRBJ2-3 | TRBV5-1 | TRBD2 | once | CASSLQGGPTDTQYF | TGCGCCAGCAGCTTGCAGGGAGGGCCAACAGATACGCAGTATTTT
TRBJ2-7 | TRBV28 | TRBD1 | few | CASRPGGGHEQYF | TGTGCCAGCAGGCCAGGGGGCGGCCACGAGCAGTACTTC
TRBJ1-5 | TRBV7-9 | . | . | CASSTGNQPQHF | TGTGCCAGCAGCACAGGGAATCAGCCCCAGCATTTT
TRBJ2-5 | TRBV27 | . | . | CASRRNTQETQYF | TGTGCCAGCAGAAGGAACACCCAAGAGACCCAGTACTTC
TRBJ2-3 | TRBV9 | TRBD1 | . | CASSVVPTGGNTDTQYF | TGTGCCAGCAGCGTAGTCCCGACAGGGGGGAACACAGATACGCAGTATTTT
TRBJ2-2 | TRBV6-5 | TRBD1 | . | CASTGTASTGELFF | TGTGCCAGCACCGGGACAGCTTCCACCGGGGAGCTGTTTTTT
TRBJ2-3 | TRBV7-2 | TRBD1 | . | CASSLLTGGTDTQYF | TGTGCCAGCAGCTTATTGACAGGGGGAACAGATACGCAGTATTTT
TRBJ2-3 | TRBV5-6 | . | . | CASSLPGADTQYF | TGTGCCAGCAGCTTGCCGGGCGCAGATACGCAGTATTTT
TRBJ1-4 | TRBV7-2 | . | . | CASSRRPRGSGNEKLFF | TGTGCCAGCAGTCGACGCCCGAGAGGGTCGGGTAATGAAAAACTGTTTTTT
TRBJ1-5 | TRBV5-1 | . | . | CASSVGGGDQPQHF | TGCGCCAGCAGCGTCGGTGGGGGGGATCAGCCCCAGCATTTT
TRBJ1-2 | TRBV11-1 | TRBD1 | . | CASSLAGTGPYGYTF | TGTGCCAGCAGCTTAGCCGGGACAGGGCCGTATGGCTACACCTTC
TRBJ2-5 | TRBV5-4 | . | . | CASSLAGLSRGTIQETQYF | TGTGCCAGCAGCTTGGCCGGTCTTAGTAGGGGTACAATCCAAGAGACCCAGTACTTC
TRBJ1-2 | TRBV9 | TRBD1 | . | CASSVDGTEGYGYTF | TGTGCCAGCAGCGTAGATGGGACAGAGGGCTATGGCTACACCTTC
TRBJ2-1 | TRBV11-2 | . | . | CASSLQNNEQFF | TGTGCCAGCAGCTTACAGAACAATGAGCAGTTCTTC
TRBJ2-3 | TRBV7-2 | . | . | CASAATDTQYF | TGTGCCAGCGCAGCCACAGATACGCAGTATTTT
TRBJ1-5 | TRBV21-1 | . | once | CASSKKGQGEGNQPQHF | TGTGCCAGCAGCAAAAAGGGGCAGGGGGAGGGCAATCAGCCCCAGCATTTT
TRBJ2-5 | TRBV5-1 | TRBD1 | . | CASSGGTGMRETQYF | TGCGCCAGCAGCGGAGGGACAGGCATGCGGGAGACCCAGTACTTC
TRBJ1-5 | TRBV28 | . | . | CASQDGESNQPQHF | TGTGCCAGCCAGGATGGGGAGAGCAATCAGCCCCAGCATTTT
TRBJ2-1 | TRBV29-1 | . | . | CSVNNYDNEQFF | TGCAGCGTTAACAACTACGACAATGAGCAGTTCTTC
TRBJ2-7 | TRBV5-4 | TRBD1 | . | CASSLSGQSYEQYF | TGTGCCAGCAGCTTATCGGGACAGTCCTACGAGCAGTACTTC
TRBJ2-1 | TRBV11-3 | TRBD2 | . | CASSLTGLAGAEQFF | TGTGCCAGCAGCCTGACGGGGCTAGCGGGGGCTGAGCAGTTCTTC
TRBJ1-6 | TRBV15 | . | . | CATSRGAGFNSPLHF | TGTGCCACCAGCAGAGGGGCAGGGTTCAATTCACCCCTCCACTTT